These 14 T cell receptor beta chains were sequenced from one sample in a study of T cells in Graves' hyperthyroidism and ophthalmopathy. The CDR3 regions of TCR beta were amplified from RNA transcripts. With the HTBI primer set, the TCR CDR3 went through a first round of RT-PCR. TCRdb ran MiXCR on the multiplex PCR reads and lists one entry per CDR3 protein. The sample yields some 570,000 distinct CDR3 sequences, 17% seen once. Sequenced sample: blood. The receptor set was obtained from a woman aged 18-35 years with Graves' ophthalmopathy.

This clonotype was seen repeatedly, ten times or more. This chain joins TRBV30 and TRBJ2-7; D is undetermined. CDR3 size: 12 residues. Trimming left V 1 base short and J 4 bases short, with 8 bases between. Germline lookup yields CDR1 GTSNPN and CDR2 SVGIG (reference sequence). CDR3 nucleotide sequence: TGTGCCTGGAGTGAAGCCGATTACGAGCAGTACTTC. Its protein is CAWSEADYEQYF.

The rearrangement uses TRBV30 and TRBJ1-1; the D is unclear. Germline CDR1 GTSNPN, CDR2 SVGIG (reference sequence). V was trimmed by 2 bases and J by 1 base, leaving 5 bases between them. There are 12 residues in the CDR3. The CDR3 DNA follows: TGTGCCTGGAGTATCCAGAACACTGAAGCTTTCTTT. It translates to CAWSIQNTEAFF.

This chain connects TRBV3-1 to TRBJ2-2; 8 nucleotides agree with TRBD2. Germline lookup yields CDR1 LGHDT and CDR2 YNNKEL (reference sequence). There are 15 residues in the CDR3. Unmatched junction bases numbered 2, after V lost 4 bases and J lost 1 base. The DNA for the CDR3 is TGTGCCAGCAGCCGACGGGAGGGGAACACCGGGGAGCTGTTTTTT. Its protein product is CASSRREGNTGELFF.

Comments on this clonotype: Being one base from a much bigger clone, this may be a read error. CDR3 sequence (DNA): TGTGCCAGCTCCGGACAGACAGCAAGCTATGGCTACACCTTC. Its protein is CASSGQTASYGYTF. The chain employs TRBV5-5 and TRBJ1-2, with D maybe TRBD1 (6 bases). Germline CDR1 reads SGHKS; CDR2 reads YYEKEE (reference sequence). The CDR3 covers 14 residues. Trimming removed 7 bases at V and 4 bases at J, with 17 bases between.

Concerning this clonotype: One end of the junction does not line up with germline, which may come from a read error. The rearrangement uses TRBV11-3 and TRBJ2-1, with no clear D. The germline V gene has CDR1 SGHNT and CDR2 YENEEA. There are 17 residues in the CDR3. DNA for the CDR3: TGTGCCAGCAGCCTACCCCCCCCTTGCGGCCCCAACAATAAGCAGTTCTTC. Amino acids: CASSLPPPCGPNNKQFF.

This clonotype was seen repeatedly, ten times or more. The V and J genes are TRBV12-3 or TRBV12-4 and TRBJ2-3; TRBD2 is a possible D gene (5 bases). Trimming pared 5 bases from V and 6 bases from J, leaving 18 bases between. The CDR3 loop spans 15 amino acids. The DNA of the CDR3 is TGTGCCAGCAGTCAAACTAGTTATTTGGCGGATACGCAGTATTTT. As protein: CASSQTSYLADTQYF.

The chain joins TRBV4-1 to TRBJ1-1, with D perhaps matching TRBD1 (5 bases). This CDR3 comprises 17 residues. Germline V CDR1 and CDR2: MGHRA, YSYEKL. The germline V and J ends were trimmed by 1 base and 5 bases, with 20 bases remaining between them. As DNA, the CDR3 is TGCGCCAGCAGCCAAGGGATACGGGGCCCGGCGGGAACTGAAGCTTTCTTT. Residues: CASSQGIRGPAGTEAFF.

This clonotype appeared a few times. The chain carries TRBV7-9 and TRBJ1-1, with D perhaps matching TRBD1 (5 bases). Germline V gene lookup returns CDR1 SEHNR and CDR2 FQNEAQ (reference sequence). The CDR3 spans 16 residues. The V gene lost 3 bases and the J gene lost 5 bases, with 19 bases spanning the gap. The CDR3 sequence is CASSFLLSGTRTEAFF. The CDR3 DNA reads as TGTGCCAGCAGCTTTCTTCTGTCCGGGACTCGGACTGAAGCTTTCTTT.

This clonotype was detected many times. The chain uses TRBV7-8 and TRBJ2-3, with 9 bases aligning to TRBD2. Germline values: CDR1 SGHVS, CDR2 FQNEAQ. The CDR3 is made up of 17 amino acids. The junction had 12 bases not matched to a gene; V was cut back by 3 bases and J by 5 bases. CDR3 bases: TGTGCCAGCAGCTTGGGTATGCGGGAGGGCCCTGGAGATACGCAGTATTTT. This codes for CASSLGMREGPGDTQYF. The variable domain in full, with the rest retrieved from reference TRBV7-8 and TRBJ2-3, is GAGVSQSPRYKVAKRGQDVALRCDPISGHVSLFWYQQALGQGPEFLTYFQNEAQLDKSGLPSDRFFAERPEGSVSTLKIQRTQQEDSAVYLCASSLGMREGPGDTQYFGPGTRLTVL.

This clonotype has a count of ten or more. This chain joins TRBV7-9 and TRBJ1-1; D is ambiguous. The CDR3 runs to 13 residues. CDR1 and CDR2 (germline): SEHNR, FQNEAQ (reference sequence). Between the trimmed V and J ends, which lost 4 bases and 3 bases, there was a span of 9 bases. This CDR3 is CASSSPQYTEAFF. CDR3 sequence (DNA): TGTGCCAGCAGCTCGCCACAGTACACTGAAGCTTTCTTT. The variable domain in full, with the rest retrieved from reference TRBV7-9 and TRBJ1-1, is DTGVSQNPRHKITKRGQNVTFRCDPISEHNRLYWYRQTLGQGPEFLTYFQNEAQLEKSRLLSDRFSAERPKGSFSTLEIQRTEQGDSAMYLCASSSPQYTEAFFGQGTRLTVV.

With regard to this clonotype: A clone one base away is much larger, so this may be a read error. The chain combines TRBV25-1 with TRBJ1-1; 8 bases are shared with TRBD1. Germline lookup yields CDR1 MGHDK and CDR2 SYGVNS. The CDR3 is 15 amino acids. J gave up 4 bases and V 2 bases, and 6 bases lay outside the gene matches. The CDR3 bases are TGTGCCAGCAGTGAAGAGGGACAGGCGAGCACTGAAGCTTTCTTT. Translation gives CASSEEGQASTEAFF.

The chain uses TRBV28 and TRBJ2-3; 12 nucleotides agree with TRBD2. This CDR3 spans 14 amino acids. Germline values: CDR1 MDHEN, CDR2 SYDVKM. The trim removed 5 bases at V and 7 bases at J, leaving 4 bases unmatched. The CDR3, as DNA: TGTGCCAGCAGTGCCGGGACTAGCGGGTATACGCAGTATTTT. This encodes CASSAGTSGYTQYF.

This chain uses TRBV27 with TRBJ2-5; 10 nucleotides match TRBD2. Germline CDR1 reads MNHEY; CDR2 reads SMNVEV (reference sequence). J gave up 3 bases and V 11 bases, and 15 bases lay outside the gene matches. The CDR3 covers 16 residues. The CDR3 DNA reads TGTGCCGGCTATTACGGGACTAGCGTAACGGAAGAGACCCAGTACTTC. Protein: CAGYYGTSVTEETQYF.

The chain employs TRBV28 and TRBJ2-2, with 7 bases fitting TRBD2. The trim removed 1 base at V and 5 bases at J, leaving 10 bases unmatched. CDR1 MDHEN and CDR2 SYDVKM come from the germline V gene. The CDR3 length is 17 residues. The CDR3 nucleotides are TGTGCCAGCAGTTTATATCGGTTGAGCGGGGCTACCGGGGAGCTGTTTTTT. This encodes CASSLYRLSGATGELFF. Full variable domain (remainder filled in from reference TRBV28 and TRBJ2-2): DVKVTQSSRYLVKRTGEKVFLECVQDMDHENMFWYRQDPGLGLRLIYFSYDVKMKEKGDIPEGYSVSREKKERFSLILESASTNQTSMYLCASSLYRLSGATGELFFGEGSRLTVL.